The present T cell receptor beta chain was sequenced within a study of relationships among human T cell subsets. Findings and limits, study-wide: Clones with over 100 reads held over 60% of CD8+ cytotoxic sequences. No significant subset differences appeared in V, D, J use, CDR3 length or N-additions.

CDR1 is LGHDT and CDR2 is YNNKEL in the germline V gene (reference sequence). The CDR3 has 17 residues. J gave up 2 bases and V 4 bases, and 13 bases lay outside the gene matches. CD4+CD25+ regulatory T cells came from anti-CD25 bead selection of positively selected CD4+ cells. TCR alpha and beta CDR3s were amplified from mRNA by semiquantitative ARM-PCR. ARM-PCR used tagged nested gene-specific primers, then communal superprimers for exponential amplification. TCRdb called the multiplex PCR reads again in MiXCR, with one record for every CDR3 protein. The sample shows under 15,000 distinct CDR3 sequences, over 50% of them seen only once. With respect to this clonotype: What it binds is unknown.

Sequenced: Tregs sorted from blood. The sequence was obtained from a man aged 40-55 years in good health. This chain uses TRBV3-1 with TRBJ2-5, with 7 positions matching TRBD1. The CDR3: CASSRQAPRQGQETQYF. The CDR3 bases are TGTGCCAGCAGCCGCCAAGCGCCCCGACAGGGACAAGAGACCCAGTACTTC.